The 27 T cell receptor beta chains below come from one sample, sequenced in a study of cytomegalovirus exposure and HLA in healthy donors. PCR employed 60 Vbeta and 13 Jbeta primers. The assay was immunoSEQ multiplex PCR, and TCRdb's table has in-frame clones only and misses some. Of 150,000 to 200,000 clones listed, about three quarters were seen once; the top ten hold around 1.5%. The sequencing input was PBMCs. These TCRs come from a man younger than 30 in good health and CMV-seronegative.

V is TRBV18 and J is TRBJ2-2; TRBD1 agrees at 7 bases. The CDR3 has 18 amino acids. Trimming at V came to 3 bases and at J to 1 base, leaving 11 bases not matched to a gene. Germline loops: CDR1 KGHSH, CDR2 LQKENI. CDR3: CASSPRGLPFRNTGELFF. The CDR3 DNA reads as TGTGCCAGCTCACCGAGGGGGCTTCCTTTTCGGAACACCGGGGAGCTGTTTTTT.

The chain is built from TRBV27 and TRBJ2-2, with 12 bases lining up with TRBD1. Germline CDR1 MNHEY, CDR2 SMNVEV (reference sequence). Trimming at V came to 5 bases and at J to 5 bases, leaving 6 bases not matched to a gene. This CDR3 is 16 amino acids long. DNA of the CDR3: TGTGCCAGCAGTCTGGGGACAGGGGGCATAACCGGGGAGCTGTTTTTT. It yields the protein CASSLGTGGITGELFF.

This chain joins TRBV10-3 and TRBJ2-4; 8 nucleotides line up with TRBD2. Per the germline V gene, CDR1 is ENHRY and CDR2 is SYGVKD. The CDR3 totals 16 residues. V shed 1 base and J 7 bases; nucleotides not matched to a gene: 9. CDR3 protein: CAISELLAEEGNIQYF. CDR3 DNA sequence: TGTGCCATCAGTGAGTTACTAGCGGAAGAGGGGAACATTCAGTACTTC.

The chain is built from TRBV6-5 and TRBJ2-3, with no clear D. This CDR3 has 14 residues. V gave up 4 bases and J gave up 6 bases, with 14 bases separating them. Germline-derived CDR1 and CDR2 are MNHEY and SVGAGI. CDR3 in amino acids: CASSSPRTRDTQYF. The CDR3 coding sequence is TGTGCCAGCAGTTCCCCTAGAACCCGCGATACGCAGTATTTT.

V gene TRBV5-5 combines with J gene TRBJ1-2, with D maybe TRBD1 (5 bases). The germline V and J ends were trimmed by 0 bases and 7 bases, with 19 bases remaining between them. CDR1 is SGHKS, CDR2 YYEKEE, per germline (reference sequence). The length of the CDR3 is 16 residues. The CDR3 DNA reads TGTGCCAGCAGCTTGGACCCAGGGTCCCAGTATGGTGGCTACACCTTC. Its protein product is CASSLDPGSQYGGYTF.

A single count supports this clone. The chain is built from TRBV19 and TRBJ2-7, with a possible D match to TRBD1 (6 bases). The CDR3 covers 14 residues. Trimming took off 11 bases at V and 0 bases at J, with 17 bases between the two ends. Germline loops: CDR1 LNHDA, CDR2 SQIVND (reference sequence). This chain's CDR3 is CAGLIGQSSYEQYF. The CDR3 region has the DNA TGTGCCGGCCTAATTGGACAGAGCTCCTACGAGCAGTACTTC.

The chain uses TRBV19 and TRBJ2-6, with D maybe TRBD1 (5 bases). Trimming left V 3 bases short and J 2 bases short, with 8 bases between. This CDR3 comprises 15 residues. Looked up from germline, CDR1 is LNHDA and CDR2 is SQIVND (reference sequence). CDR3 region: CASSMGRAGANVLTF. CDR3 bases: TGTGCCAGTAGTATGGGCAGGGCTGGGGCCAACGTCCTGACTTTC.

V and J are TRBV5-1 and TRBJ2-1; weak D call: TRBD1 (5 bases). The germline V gene encodes CDR1 SGHRS and CDR2 YFSETQ. The CDR3 is 14 amino acids. V lost 8 bases to trimming and J lost 3 bases, with 15 bases between them. The CDR3 loop reads CASTSGAVYNEQFF. CDR3 sequence (DNA): TGCGCCAGTACCTCTGGGGCAGTCTACAATGAGCAGTTCTTC.

Regarding this clone: Distinct nucleotide sequences in the sample also encode this CDR3. The V and J genes are TRBV27 and TRBJ2-1; D unresolved. The CDR3 extends over 15 amino acids. The germline V gene encodes CDR1 MNHEY and CDR2 SMNVEV (reference sequence). Trimming left V 4 bases short and J 0 bases short, with 10 bases between. In nucleotides, the CDR3 is TGTGCCAGCAGTTCCACTCGGAGCTCCTACAATGAGCAGTTCTTC. Translation: CASSSTRSSYNEQFF.

The CDR3 loop reads CASSPFPQVSNQPQHF. DNA for the CDR3: TGTGCCAGCTCACCATTTCCTCAGGTTAGCAATCAGCCCCAGCATTTT. The chain couples TRBV18 to TRBJ1-5; D not resolved. Germline CDR1 KGHSH, CDR2 LQKENI. CDR3 length: 16 amino acids. The V gene lost 2 bases and the J gene lost 0 bases, with 11 bases spanning the gap. The variable domain in full, with the rest retrieved from reference TRBV18 and TRBJ1-5, is NAGVMQNPRHLVRRRGQEARLRCSPMKGHSHVYWYRQLPEEGLKFMVYLQKENIIDESGMPKERFSAEFPKEGPSILRIQQVVRGDSAAYFCASSPFPQVSNQPQHFGDGTRLSIL.

The chain carries TRBV27 and TRBJ1-5; 9 bases align to TRBD1. The germline V gene encodes CDR1 MNHEY and CDR2 SMNVEV (reference sequence). CDR3 length equals 18 residues. J lost 0 bases, V lost 5 bases, and 11 bases had no gene match. CDR3 bases: TGTGCCAGCAGTCGACCGGGACAGGGAACGAATAGCAATCAGCCCCAGCATTTT. This gives the protein CASSRPGQGTNSNQPQHF.

This clone was counted a single time. In DNA form, the CDR3 reads TGCGCCAGCAGCCGCCTCGGGACTAGCGGGGATAGCACAGATACGCAGTATTTT. It encodes CASSRLGTSGDSTDTQYF. J is TRBJ2-3 and V is TRBV4-3; 13 nucleotides agree with TRBD2. Germline V CDR1 and CDR2: LGHNA, YSLEER. The CDR3 extends over 18 amino acids. V shed 4 bases, J shed 0 bases, and the junction held 7 bases outside the gene matches.

As for this clone: One junction end disagrees with the germline gene, perhaps due to a read error. The genes are TRBV11-2 and TRBJ2-1; D not certain. The germline V gene encodes CDR1 SGHAT and CDR2 FQNNGV. The CDR3 spans 12 residues. The CDR3 sequence: CASSLVGCPLIF. CDR3 in DNA: TGTGCCAGCAGCTTGGTCGGGTGCCCTCTTATCTTC.

The gene calls are TRBV7-8 and TRBJ2-3; TRBD2 matches at 9 bases. This CDR3 contains 15 residues. Germline V gene lookup returns CDR1 SGHVS and CDR2 FQNEAQ. The J segment lost 6 bases and the V segment lost 2 bases, leaving 6 bases of the junction unmatched. This CDR3 is CASSLNRSGRDTQYF. For the CDR3, the DNA is TGTGCCAGCAGCTTAAATCGGAGCGGGAGGGATACGCAGTATTTT.

DNA for the CDR3: TGCGCCAGCAGCCAAGACCCAGGGGGGTTAGGCATAGCCAAAAACATTCAGTACTTC. Amino acid sequence: CASSQDPGGLGIAKNIQYF. The rearrangement uses TRBV4-3 and TRBJ2-4, with a tentative D call TRBD1 (7 bases). The CDR3 sequence is 19 residues long. Deletions cut 0 bases from V and 0 bases from J, with 18 bases between. Germline V gene data show CDR1 as LGHNA and CDR2 as YSLEER.

This clone showed up just once. The rearrangement links TRBV11-1 to TRBJ2-7; 9 bases agree with TRBD1. Looked up from germline, CDR1 is SGHAT and CDR2 is FQDESV (reference sequence). The CDR3 is 16 amino acids. With V trimmed by 2 bases and J by 0 bases, 5 bases remained unmatched. This CDR3 is CASSLSWDRVSYEQYF. CDR3 nucleotide sequence: TGTGCCAGCAGCTTAAGCTGGGACAGGGTCTCCTACGAGCAGTACTTC. The entire variable domain, with the rest obtained from reference TRBV11-1 and TRBJ2-7, is as follows: EAEVAQSPRYKITEKSQAVAFWCDPISGHATLYWYRQILGQGPELLVQFQDESVVDDSQLPKDRFSAERLKGVDSTLKIQPAELGDSAMYLCASSLSWDRVSYEQYFGPGTRLTVT.

The chain has TRBV5-6 and TRBJ1-5, with D perhaps matching TRBD1 (5 bases). The CDR3 consists of 16 residues. V dropped 0 bases and J dropped 3 bases, with 13 bases sitting between them. The germline V gene encodes CDR1 SGHDT and CDR2 YYEEEE. CDR3 nucleotides: TGTGCCAGCAGCTTGGGGATGGGGCAGGTCAATCAGCCCCAGCATTTT. Translation: CASSLGMGQVNQPQHF.

This clone was seen a single time. The chain uses TRBV9 and TRBJ1-2; possibly TRBD1 for D (5 bases). Germline CDR1 is SGDLS and CDR2 is YYNGEE. Between the trimmed V and J ends, which lost 0 bases and 8 bases, there was a span of 14 bases. CDR3 length equals 14 residues. CDR3 residues: CASSVVGGVGGYTF. CDR3 coding DNA: TGTGCCAGCAGCGTAGTCGGGGGGGTTGGCGGCTACACCTTC.

Comments on this clone: Relative to the germline gene, one junction end is altered; a read error may explain this. This rearrangement joins TRBV7-2 to TRBJ1-4; 9 positions match TRBD1. The CDR3 is 16 residues long. Germline loops: CDR1 SGHTA, CDR2 FQGNSA. The CDR3 nucleotides are TGTGCCTGCAGCTTACCGCACAGGGGGCAGGGGGAAAAACTGTTTTTT. It specifies CACSLPHRGQGEKLFF. The full variable domain, completed using reference TRBV7-2 and TRBJ1-4, is GAGVSQSPSNKVTEKGKDVELRCDPISGHTALYWYRQSLGQGLEFLIYFQGNSAPDKSGLPSDRFSAERTGGSVSTLTIQRTQQEDSAVYLCACSLPHRGQGEKLFFGSGTQLSVL.

CDR3 loop: CASSPQTSGFYNEQFF. Written as DNA, the CDR3 is TGTGCCAGCAGCCCCCAAACTAGCGGGTTCTACAATGAGCAGTTCTTC. The chain couples TRBV13 to TRBJ2-1; 9 bases line up with TRBD2. The germline V gene encodes CDR1 PRHDT and CDR2 FYEKMQ (reference sequence). This CDR3 comprises 16 residues. The V gene end was trimmed by 5 bases and the J gene end by 3 bases; junction bases not matched to a gene: 8.

The genes are TRBV9 and TRBJ2-1, with D possibly TRBD2 on 6 matching bases. The CDR3 is 16 amino acids. Germline lookup yields CDR1 SGDLS and CDR2 YYNGEE. The V end lost 2 bases, the J end lost 1 base, and 13 bases lay between the germline ends. CDR3 residues: CASSVRRLGSYNEQFF. The CDR3 DNA reads TGTGCCAGCAGCGTTAGGAGACTAGGGTCCTACAATGAGCAGTTCTTC.

This clone was seen a single time. One junction end disagrees with the germline gene, perhaps due to a read error. This rearrangement joins TRBV19 to TRBJ2-7; TRBD2 matches at 7 bases. The V gene's germline CDR1 is LNHDA and CDR2 SQIVND (reference sequence). This CDR3 is 17 amino acids long. The CDR3 sequence: CASSGGGGLPYSYEQCF. CDR3 DNA: TGTGCCAGTAGTGGCGGGGGTGGACTACCTTATTCCTACGAGCAGTGCTTC.

This CDR3 is CASSFGGNTEAFF. As DNA, the CDR3 is TGTGCCAGCAGCTTCGGGGGGAACACTGAAGCTTTCTTT. The V gene is TRBV7-9, the J gene TRBJ1-1, with D possibly TRBD1 on 5 matching bases. The CDR3 runs 13 residues. The V and J ends lost 3 bases and 1 base respectively, with 6 bases between them. The germline V gene has CDR1 SEHNR and CDR2 FQNEAQ (reference sequence).

The chain joins TRBV6-5 to TRBJ1-1; 10 bases are a match to TRBD1. Germline CDR1 and CDR2: MNHEY and SVGAGI. This CDR3 is 14 amino acids long. The junction had 1 base not matched to a gene; V was cut back by 2 bases and J by 4 bases. CDR3 nucleotides: TGTGCCAGCAGTTACCGACAGGGGGCCACTGAAGCTTTCTTT. It yields the protein CASSYRQGATEAFF.

This clone appeared a single time. The chain joins TRBV7-2 to TRBJ2-7; 10 bases are a match to TRBD1. The CDR3 sequence is 15 residues long. The J segment lost 5 bases and the V segment lost 5 bases, leaving 9 bases of the junction unmatched. The germline gives CDR1 SGHTA, CDR2 FQGNSA. CDR3 in amino acids: CASSQPGTGEDEQYF. In DNA, the CDR3 is TGTGCCAGCAGCCAACCCGGGACAGGGGAAGACGAGCAGTACTTC.

The count of this clone is one. This sequence joins TRBV11-3 and TRBJ1-1; D gene ambiguous. The CDR3 length is 16 residues. The germline V and J ends were trimmed by 5 bases and 1 base, with 17 bases remaining between them. Germline CDR1 reads SGHNT; CDR2 reads YENEEA. Here the CDR3 DNA reads TGTGCCAGCAGCCCAAGATCCGGGGTTAGGAACACTGAAGCTTTCTTT. The encoded protein is CASSPRSGVRNTEAFF.

This clone turned up a few times. The genes are TRBV14 and TRBJ2-7; perhaps TRBD2 as D (6 bases). CDR1 and CDR2 from the germline V gene are SGHDN and FVKESK. Trimming shortened V by 3 bases and J by 2 bases, and 14 bases separated the two germline ends. The CDR3 contains 15 residues. CDR3 DNA: TGTGCCAGCAGCCATCAGGTGGGGGGACCCTACGAGCAGTACTTC. It encodes CASSHQVGGPYEQYF.